Below, 15 T cell receptor beta chains from the same sample are listed, as sequenced in a study of cytomegalovirus exposure and HLA in healthy donors. Amplification used 60 Vbeta primers and 13 Jbeta primers. Assay used: immunoSEQ multiplex PCR; TCRdb lists only in-frame clones, some missing. The repertoire holds fewer than 250,000 clones, roughly four fifths seen once, with 1.2% to 1.5% in the top ten. The source material was PBMCs. These receptors came from a girl aged 5-17 years in good health and CMV-seronegative.

V gene TRBV19 combines with J gene TRBJ1-5; possible D gene TRBD1, 5 bases. There are 16 residues in the CDR3. Between the trimmed V and J ends, which lost 3 bases and 4 bases, there was a span of 16 bases. The germline gives CDR1 LNHDA, CDR2 SQIVND (reference sequence). The CDR3 DNA follows: TGTGCCAGTAGTATCCGAATGGCGGGGGTGAATCAGCCCCAGCATTTT. This gives the protein CASSIRMAGVNQPQHF.

The chain has TRBV30 and TRBJ1-6; 9 bases map to TRBD1. Germline CDR1 and CDR2: GTSNPN and SVGIG (reference sequence). With 7 bases clipped from V and 8 bases from J, the junction kept 6 bases outside the gene matches. The CDR3 covers 13 residues. In DNA form, the CDR3 reads TGTGCCTTCTCGACAGGGGGAGATTCACCCCTCCACTTT. Translation gives CAFSTGGDSPLHF.

The rearrangement links TRBV5-8 to TRBJ2-5; 8 positions agree with TRBD1. J gave up 4 bases and V 2 bases, and 13 bases lay outside the gene matches. CDR1 is SGHTS and CDR2 is YDEGEE in the germline V gene. CDR3 length: 17 amino acids. CDR3 region: CASSFGIRGRLLETQYF. The CDR3 coding sequence is TGTGCCAGCAGCTTCGGGATCAGGGGGCGCCTTCTAGAGACCCAGTACTTC.

The V and J genes are TRBV27 and TRBJ1-1; TRBD1 matches 7 bases. The germline V gene has CDR1 MNHEY and CDR2 SMNVEV (reference sequence). The CDR3 length is 13 residues. V was pared by 4 bases and J by 5 bases, with 4 bases of the junction left unmatched. The CDR3 nucleotides read TGTGCCAGCAGTTCGACAGGGTTGACTGAAGCTTTCTTT. Encoded protein: CASSSTGLTEAFF.

This clone was seen only a few times. The chain recombines TRBV2 with TRBJ1-1, with a tentative D call TRBD1 (5 bases). This CDR3 is 12 amino acids long. CDR1 SNHLY and CDR2 FYNNEI come from the germline V gene. V was trimmed by 6 bases and J by 5 bases, leaving 10 bases between them. CDR3 sequence (DNA): TGTGCCAGCAGGGTCGACAGTACTGAAGCTTTCTTT. Its translation is CASRVDSTEAFF.

The chain carries TRBV7-8 and TRBJ1-1, with D tentatively TRBD1 (6 bases). This CDR3 contains 15 residues. Germline values: CDR1 SGHVS, CDR2 FQNEAQ. V was cut by 2 bases and J by 4 bases, with 14 bases left in between. CDR3 sequence reads: CASSLTYGGPTEAFF. CDR3 DNA sequence: TGTGCCAGCAGCTTAACGTACGGGGGGCCCACTGAAGCTTTCTTT. The entire variable domain, with the rest obtained from reference TRBV7-8 and TRBJ1-1, is as follows: GAGVSQSPRYKVAKRGQDVALRCDPISGHVSLFWYQQALGQGPEFLTYFQNEAQLDKSGLPSDRFFAERPEGSVSTLKIQRTQQEDSAVYLCASSLTYGGPTEAFFGQGTRLTVV.

The chain is built from TRBV27 and TRBJ2-3, with TRBD2 matching over 11 bases. The germline gives CDR1 MNHEY, CDR2 SMNVEV (reference sequence). V lost 7 bases, J lost 3 bases, and 9 bases stayed unmatched. The length of the CDR3 is 16 residues. DNA for the CDR3: TGTGCCAGCAAGGCACTAGCGGGAGTATTAACAGATACGCAGTATTTT. Translated: CASKALAGVLTDTQYF.

The V gene is TRBV6-1, the J gene TRBJ2-1; 9 bases agree with TRBD2. There are 18 residues in the CDR3. Per germline, CDR1 MNHNS and CDR2 SASEGT. V was clipped by 3 bases and J by 5 bases; unmatched bases: 14. CDR3 protein: CASSEILVGTSLHNEQFF. The DNA for the CDR3 is TGTGCCAGCAGTGAGATCCTAGTCGGGACTAGCTTGCACAATGAGCAGTTCTTC.

The rearrangement joins TRBV15 to TRBJ1-5; 7 nucleotides line up with TRBD1. Trimming cost V 3 bases and J 6 bases; bases outside gene matches: 8. CDR1 and CDR2 (germline): LNHNV, YYDKDF (reference sequence). CDR3 length: 15 residues. The CDR3 sequence: CATSSQNRGSQPQHF. For the CDR3, the DNA is TGTGCCACCAGCAGCCAAAACAGGGGAAGTCAGCCCCAGCATTTT.

This chain links TRBV5-1 with TRBJ2-5; 12 bases align to TRBD2. The CDR3 contains 16 residues. V gave up 4 bases and J gave up 5 bases; unmatched junction bases: 9. Looked up from germline, CDR1 is SGHRS and CDR2 is YFSETQ. CDR3 DNA: TGCGCCAGCAGCACATCTAGCGGGGGGGCCTGGGAGACCCAGTACTTC. Translation gives CASSTSSGGAWETQYF. Looking up the rest from reference TRBV5-1 and TRBJ2-5 gives the full variable domain: KAGVTQTPRYLIKTRGQQVTLSCSPISGHRSVSWYQQTPGQGLQFLFEYFSETQRNKGNFPGRFSGRQFSNSRSEMNVSTLELGDSALYLCASSTSSGGAWETQYFGPGTRLLVL.

The DNA of the CDR3 is TGTGCAAGCGGGGGGGGATACGAGCAGTACTTC. Translation gives CASGGGYEQYF. The chain uses TRBV2 and TRBJ2-7; 10 nucleotides line up with TRBD2. The CDR3 has 11 amino acids. Germline CDR1 SNHLY, CDR2 FYNNEI. The entire variable domain, with the rest obtained from reference TRBV2 and TRBJ2-7, is as follows: EPEVTQTPSHQVTQMGQEVILRCVPISNHLYFYWYRQILGQKVEFLVSFYNNEISEKSEIFDDQFSVERPDGSNFTLKIRSTKLEDSAMYFCASGGGYEQYFGPGTRLTVT.

The chain links TRBV5-6 to TRBJ2-7, with 10 bases aligning to TRBD1. The CDR3 extends over 14 amino acids. The V gene end was trimmed by 1 base and the J gene end by 7 bases; junction bases not matched to a gene: 5. CDR1 and CDR2 from the germline V gene are SGHDT and YYEEEE. CDR3 nucleotide sequence: TGTGCCAGCAGCTTGCCTGACAGGGGGCTGGAGCAGTACTTC. This encodes CASSLPDRGLEQYF.

The genes are TRBV30 and TRBJ1-2, with TRBD1 identical over 12 bases. Germline CDR1 and CDR2: GTSNPN and SVGIG (reference sequence). The length of the CDR3 is 15 residues. The J segment lost 7 bases and the V segment lost 0 bases, leaving 6 bases of the junction unmatched. CDR3 in amino acids: CAWSVGQGAFRGYTF. CDR3 DNA sequence: TGTGCCTGGAGTGTGGGACAGGGGGCTTTCCGTGGCTACACCTTC.

The chain employs TRBV7-8 and TRBJ2-5; a possible D gene is TRBD2 (5 bases). The CDR3 runs to 13 residues. CDR1 and CDR2 from the germline V gene are SGHVS and FQNEAQ. V lost 5 bases, J lost 5 bases, and 12 bases lay in between. CDR3 residues: CASSRGVVETQYF. The CDR3 region has the DNA TGTGCCAGCAGCCGGGGAGTGGTGGAGACCCAGTACTTC.

This clone occurred a few times. This chain uses TRBV14 with TRBJ2-1, with 8 positions matching TRBD1. This CDR3 is built from 18 residues. Trimming took 2 bases from V and 0 from J; bases not matched to a gene: 9. Per the germline V gene, CDR1 is SGHDN and CDR2 is FVKESK. The CDR3 here is CASSQRTGKVYSYNEQFF. CDR3 coding DNA: TGTGCCAGCAGCCAACGGACAGGGAAGGTTTACTCCTACAATGAGCAGTTCTTC. The full variable domain, rest sourced from reference TRBV14 and TRBJ2-1, is EAGVTQFPSHSVIEKGQTVTLRCDPISGHDNLYWYRRVMGKEIKFLLHFVKESKQDESGMPNNRFLAERTGGTYSTLKVQPAELEDSGVYFCASSQRTGKVYSYNEQFFGPGTRLTVL.